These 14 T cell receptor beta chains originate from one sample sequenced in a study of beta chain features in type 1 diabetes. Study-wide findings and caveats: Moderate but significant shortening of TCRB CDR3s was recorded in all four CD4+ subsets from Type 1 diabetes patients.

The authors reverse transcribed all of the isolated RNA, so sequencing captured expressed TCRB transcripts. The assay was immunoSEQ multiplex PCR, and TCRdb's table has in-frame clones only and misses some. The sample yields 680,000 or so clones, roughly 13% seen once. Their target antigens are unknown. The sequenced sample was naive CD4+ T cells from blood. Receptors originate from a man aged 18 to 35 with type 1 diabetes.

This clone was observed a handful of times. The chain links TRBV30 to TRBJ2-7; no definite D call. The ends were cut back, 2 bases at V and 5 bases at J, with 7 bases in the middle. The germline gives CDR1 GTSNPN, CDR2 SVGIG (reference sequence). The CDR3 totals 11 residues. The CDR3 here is CAWSLSNEQYF. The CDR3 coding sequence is TGTGCCTGGAGTTTGAGCAACGAGCAGTACTTC.

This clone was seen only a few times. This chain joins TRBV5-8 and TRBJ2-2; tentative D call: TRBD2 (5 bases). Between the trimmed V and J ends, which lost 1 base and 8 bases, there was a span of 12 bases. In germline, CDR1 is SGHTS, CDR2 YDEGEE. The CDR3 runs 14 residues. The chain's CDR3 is CASSLTRGPGELFF. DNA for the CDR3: TGTGCCAGCAGCTTGACCCGGGGTCCGGGGGAGCTGTTTTTT.

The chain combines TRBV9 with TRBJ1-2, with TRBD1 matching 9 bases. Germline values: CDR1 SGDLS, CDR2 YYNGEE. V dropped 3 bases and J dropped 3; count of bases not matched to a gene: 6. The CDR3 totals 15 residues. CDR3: CASSARDRVYYGYTF. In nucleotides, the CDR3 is TGTGCCAGCAGCGCCCGGGACAGGGTTTACTATGGCTACACCTTC.

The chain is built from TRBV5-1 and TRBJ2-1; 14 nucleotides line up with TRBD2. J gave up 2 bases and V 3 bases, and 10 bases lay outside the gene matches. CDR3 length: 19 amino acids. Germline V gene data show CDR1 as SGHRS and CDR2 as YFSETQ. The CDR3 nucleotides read TGCGCCAGCAGCTCCATGGGACTAGCGGGGGCCGCAGCCTACAATGAGCAGTTCTTC. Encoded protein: CASSSMGLAGAAAYNEQFF.

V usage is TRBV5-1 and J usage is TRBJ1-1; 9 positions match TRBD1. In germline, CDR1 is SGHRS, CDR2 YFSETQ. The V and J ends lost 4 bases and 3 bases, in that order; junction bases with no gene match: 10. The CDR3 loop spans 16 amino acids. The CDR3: CASSTGQGPGYTEAFF. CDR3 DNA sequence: TGCGCCAGCAGCACCGGACAGGGGCCTGGGTACACTGAAGCTTTCTTT.

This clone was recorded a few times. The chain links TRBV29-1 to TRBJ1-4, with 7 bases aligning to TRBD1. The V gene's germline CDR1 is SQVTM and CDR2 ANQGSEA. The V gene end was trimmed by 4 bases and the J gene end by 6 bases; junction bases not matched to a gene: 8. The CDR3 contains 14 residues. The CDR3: CSVGPGGADEKLFF. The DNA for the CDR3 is TGCAGCGTTGGCCCAGGGGGGGCGGATGAAAAACTGTTTTTT.

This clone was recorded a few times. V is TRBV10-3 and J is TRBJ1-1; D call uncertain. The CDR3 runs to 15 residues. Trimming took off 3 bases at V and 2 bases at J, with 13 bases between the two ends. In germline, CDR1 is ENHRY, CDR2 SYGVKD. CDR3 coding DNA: TGTGCCATCAGTGAAAAGAAGGTGACCAACACTGAAGCTTTCTTT. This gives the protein CAISEKKVTNTEAFF.

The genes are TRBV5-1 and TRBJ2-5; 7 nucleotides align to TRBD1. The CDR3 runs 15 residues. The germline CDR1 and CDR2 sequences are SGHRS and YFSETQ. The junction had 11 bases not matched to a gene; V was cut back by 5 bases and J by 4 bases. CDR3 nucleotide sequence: TGCGCCAGCAGTTGGGGGACCGGGACAGCAGAGACCCAGTACTTC. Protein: CASSWGTGTAETQYF.

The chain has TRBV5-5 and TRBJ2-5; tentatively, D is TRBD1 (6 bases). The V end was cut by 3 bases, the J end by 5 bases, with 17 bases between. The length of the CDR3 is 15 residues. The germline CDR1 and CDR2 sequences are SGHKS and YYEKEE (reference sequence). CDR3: CASSSDGQGPETQYF. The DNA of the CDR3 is TGTGCCAGCAGCTCGGACGGGCAGGGGCCGGAGACCCAGTACTTC.

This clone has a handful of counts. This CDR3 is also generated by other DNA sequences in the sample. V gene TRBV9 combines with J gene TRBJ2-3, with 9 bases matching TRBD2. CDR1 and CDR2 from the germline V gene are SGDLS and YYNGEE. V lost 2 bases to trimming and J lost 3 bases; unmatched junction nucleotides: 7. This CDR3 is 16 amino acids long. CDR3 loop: CASSVALAGSTDTQYF. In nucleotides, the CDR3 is TGTGCCAGCAGCGTTGCGCTAGCGGGGAGTACAGATACGCAGTATTTT.

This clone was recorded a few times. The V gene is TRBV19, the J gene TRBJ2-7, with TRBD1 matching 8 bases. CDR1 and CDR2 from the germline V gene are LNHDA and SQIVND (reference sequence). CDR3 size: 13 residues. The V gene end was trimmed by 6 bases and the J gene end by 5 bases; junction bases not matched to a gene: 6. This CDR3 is CASRAQGADEQYF. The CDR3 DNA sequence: TGTGCCAGTAGGGCCCAGGGGGCGGACGAGCAGTACTTC.

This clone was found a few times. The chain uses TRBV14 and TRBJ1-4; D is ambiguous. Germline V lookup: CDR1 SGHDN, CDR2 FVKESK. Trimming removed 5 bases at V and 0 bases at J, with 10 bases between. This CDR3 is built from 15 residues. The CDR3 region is CASSSQVATNEKLFF. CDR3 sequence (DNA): TGTGCCAGCAGCTCCCAGGTTGCAACTAATGAAAAACTGTTTTTT. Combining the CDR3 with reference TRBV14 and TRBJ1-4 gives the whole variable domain EAGVTQFPSHSVIEKGQTVTLRCDPISGHDNLYWYRRVMGKEIKFLLHFVKESKQDESGMPNNRFLAERTGGTYSTLKVQPAELEDSGVYFCASSSQVATNEKLFFGSGTQLSVL.

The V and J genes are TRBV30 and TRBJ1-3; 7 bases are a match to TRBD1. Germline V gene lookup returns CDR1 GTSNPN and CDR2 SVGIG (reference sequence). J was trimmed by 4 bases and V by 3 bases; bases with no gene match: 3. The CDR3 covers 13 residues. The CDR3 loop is CAWRMGQGNTIYF. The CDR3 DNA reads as TGTGCCTGGAGGATGGGACAGGGAAACACCATATATTTT.

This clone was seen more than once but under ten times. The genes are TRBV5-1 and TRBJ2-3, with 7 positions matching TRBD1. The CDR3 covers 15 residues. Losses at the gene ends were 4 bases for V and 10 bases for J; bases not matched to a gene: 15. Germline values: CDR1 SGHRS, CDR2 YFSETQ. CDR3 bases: TGCGCCAGCAGCCCTACGGGACAGTCTTCGGCCGCGCAGTATTTT. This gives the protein CASSPTGQSSAAQYF.